The 8 T cell receptor beta chains presented below share a single source sample, sequenced in a study of siplizumab effects on memory and regulatory T cells. Sequenced by immunoSEQ multiplex PCR; TCRdb stores in-frame clones only, minus some. The table has some 120,000 clones, 80% to 95% seen once. Sequenced input: non-Treg CD4+ T cells sorted from blood. These TCRs come from a human donor in good health.

This chain joins TRBV4-3 and TRBJ2-5; 10 positions match TRBD1. The V segment lost 4 bases and the J segment 3 bases; nucleotides outside the gene matches: 11. Germline loops: CDR1 LGHNA, CDR2 YSLEER. The CDR3 spans 17 residues. The chain's CDR3 is CASSLLIGQGGKETQYF. In nucleotides, the CDR3 is TGCGCCAGCAGCCTACTAATCGGACAGGGGGGTAAAGAGACCCAGTACTTC.

The table lists this clone with a few counts. The chain joins TRBV18 to TRBJ2-7; D perhaps matches TRBD1 (6 bases). This CDR3 comprises 14 residues. The germline CDR1 and CDR2 sequences are KGHSH and LQKENI. V was trimmed by 6 bases and J by 8 bases, leaving 20 bases between them. The CDR3 nucleotides are TGTGCCAGCTCGACCACACAGGGTAGGATGAAGCAGTACTTC. Translating it yields CASSTTQGRMKQYF.

V and J are TRBV28 and TRBJ2-3, with TRBD2 matching 9 bases. The CDR3 runs 15 residues. Looked up from germline, CDR1 is MDHEN and CDR2 is SYDVKM. The V segment lost 6 bases and the J segment 0 bases; nucleotides outside the gene matches: 4. DNA of the CDR3: TGTGCCAGCAGCGCGGGGGGGTCTAGCACAGATACGCAGTATTTT. This translates into CASSAGGSSTDTQYF.

V and J are TRBV2 and TRBJ1-2, with 8 bases lining up with TRBD1. This CDR3 has 12 amino acids. Germline loops: CDR1 SNHLY, CDR2 FYNNEI. J was trimmed by 4 bases and V by 6 bases; bases with no gene match: 1. CDR3 sequence reads: CASSGQGYGYTF. As DNA, the CDR3 is TGTGCCAGCAGCGGACAGGGCTATGGCTACACCTTC.

The chain has TRBV7-2 and TRBJ2-7; D is uncertain. Germline V lookup: CDR1 SGHTA, CDR2 FQGNSA. The CDR3 runs 14 residues. Trimming removed 5 bases at V and 4 bases at J, with 15 bases between. The CDR3, as DNA: TGTGCCAGCAGCCTCATAAGTGTTGGTTACGAGCAGTACTTC. This codes for CASSLISVGYEQYF.

The chain joins TRBV6-5 to TRBJ1-1; the D is unclear. Per the germline V gene, CDR1 is MNHEY and CDR2 is SVGAGI. V gave up 5 bases and J gave up 1 base, with 11 bases separating them. CDR3 length: 14 amino acids. The DNA for the CDR3 is TGTGCCAGCAGTCGACACCTCTCGAACACTGAAGCTTTCTTT. This gives the protein CASSRHLSNTEAFF.

The chain uses TRBV5-1 and TRBJ2-3; no firm D call. Germline V gene sequence: CDR1 SGHRS, CDR2 YFSETQ. CDR3 size: 13 residues. V was trimmed by 0 bases and J by 5 bases, leaving 7 bases between them. The CDR3 sequence: CASSLGQIDTQYF. The CDR3 DNA follows: TGCGCCAGCAGCTTGGGGCAGATAGATACGCAGTATTTT.

This clone appeared a single time. The rearrangement joins TRBV4-1 to TRBJ1-5; D gene uncertain. The CDR3 spans 14 residues. CDR1 and CDR2 (germline): MGHRA, YSYEKL. The V end was cut by 2 bases, the J end by 5 bases, with 10 bases between. The DNA of the CDR3 is TGCGCCAGCAGCCAAAGGGCGGGAGATCAGCCCCAGCATTTT. Amino acid sequence: CASSQRAGDQPQHF.